There are many counts of the clone carrying this T cell receptor beta chain. Isolated RNA was reverse transcribed in full, so expressed TCRB transcripts were sequenced. Sequencing was performed with immunoSEQ multiplex PCR; in TCRdb, only in-frame clones are kept and a portion is missing. The data show around 290,000 clones, around 7.3% seen once. The sample is drawn from a study of beta chain features in type 1 diabetes. The CDR3 runs 15 residues. The germline V gene encodes CDR1 MDHEN and CDR2 SYDVKM. V was cut by 0 bases and J by 8 bases, with 14 bases left in between. Sequenced sample: central memory CD4+ T cells from blood. The clonotype originates from a woman between 18 and 29 years old in good health. The chain carries TRBV28 and TRBJ2-1; the D gene is possibly TRBD2 (6 bases). For the CDR3, the DNA is TGTGCCAGCAGTTTATGGGAGGGAAGGGTCCATGAGCAGTTCTTC. It is translated as CASSLWEGRVHEQFF.